The entry below describes one T cell receptor beta chain. This clone was observed a few times. Its specific antigen is unknown. Per-nucleotide qualities are absent, and no much larger clonotype sits a single base away. An Illumina MiSeq was used to sequence the TCRbeta libraries, yielding an average of about 40,000 productive templates per sample. Multiplex PCR amplification was used to generate TCRbeta CDR3 libraries with the immunoSEQ assay. The authors' pipeline ran thus. Following a previously defined approach, repertoire diversity was calculated, and values close to 0 point to extremely monoclonal samples. The source is immuneACCESS, and TCRdb retained only in-frame sequences with V and J called. Part of the clones is not carried over; for the studies checked, unresolved V genes explain less than half of this, and the remainder is unexplained. V, J and clone size reflect that table, while D and trimming were determined from the DNA. In this sample the table shows more than 15,000 clones, 92% of which occur a single time. The ten largest clonotypes hold roughly 46% of the sample.

These data belong to a study of STAT3 mutations in large granular lymphocyte leukemia (dated by TCRdb to between 2018 and 2021). A note on the overall study: Canonical activating STAT3 mutations were detected in roughly half of the longitudinally sequenced T-LGLL patients. More than half of T-LGLL patients received one or more immunosuppressive therapy regimens, with hematologic response in 30% to 40% of those treated. Patients with T-cell large granular lymphocyte leukemia underwent serial deep sequencing of TCRbeta CDR3 and STAT3 to reconstruct clonal hierarchy and dynamics. From an initial cohort of 207 LGL patients, roughly 17 representative T-LGLL cases were selected for longitudinal TCRbeta and STAT3 sequencing. A couple of patients with natural killer LGL leukemia were also sequenced longitudinally as controls within the study. Each patient was sequenced at an average of about 3.6 time points, ranging from 2 to 8 samplings.

Relative to germline, V is 2 bases shorter and J is 1 base shorter, with 15 bases between their ends. The CDR3 runs 16 amino acids, cysteine and phenylalanine included. Of the read, only the CDR3 DNA is kept; its 48 bases are in frame from base 1. The germline V gene (reference sequence) sets CDR1 to GTSNPN and CDR2 to SVGIG. Results the study describes overall, beyond this receptor: At least one immunodominant TCRbeta clonotype was identified in every T-LGLL patient, and multiple immunodominant subclonotypes were identified in about half of the T-LGLL patients. In several patients, dominant TCR clone burden exceeded STAT3 mutant burden, suggesting STAT3 mutation arose secondarily within a pre-expanded clone. In 6 of 18 patients, TCR clonotype switching occurred after therapy, and every newly emerging clone was STAT3 wild type. Because codominant clonotypes persisted in some patients, a small but highly pathogenic clone may have been missed. Linking therapy response to changes in TCR clonal burden was complicated by variable intervals between samplings and by differing treatment regimens. Because no samples were available when a clone first appeared, clonal expansion had to be inferred from samplings taken at other points.

The same DNA, extracted from blood mononuclear cells, served for both TCR sequencing and STAT3 sequencing. Source material: peripheral blood mononuclear cells. The chain is assembled from TRBV30 and TRBJ1-5; the D gene remains uncertain. The clonotype comes from a man in his sixties with T-cell large granular lymphocyte leukemia. Some clones in this sample may be carry-over from other donors' samples. The age is the age at diagnosis. The DNA is TGTGCCTGGAGTAGGGTGTGGGGTAACAGCAATCAGCCCCAGCATTTT. Translated, it reads CAWSRVWGNSNQPQHF.